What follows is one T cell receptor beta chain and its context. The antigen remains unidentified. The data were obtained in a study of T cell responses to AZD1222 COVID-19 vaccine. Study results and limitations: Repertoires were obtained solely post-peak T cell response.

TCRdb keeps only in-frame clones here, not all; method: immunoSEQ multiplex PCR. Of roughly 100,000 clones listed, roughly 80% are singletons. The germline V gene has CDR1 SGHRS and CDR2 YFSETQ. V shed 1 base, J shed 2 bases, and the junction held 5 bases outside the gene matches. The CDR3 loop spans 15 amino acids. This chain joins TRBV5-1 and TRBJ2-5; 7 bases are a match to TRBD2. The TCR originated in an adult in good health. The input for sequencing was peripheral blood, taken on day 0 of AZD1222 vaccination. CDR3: CASSLIGTTQETQYF. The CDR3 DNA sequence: TGCGCCAGCAGCTTGATCGGGACTACACAAGAGACCCAGTACTTC.